The present T cell receptor beta chain was sequenced within a study of cytomegalovirus exposure and HLA in healthy donors. Study summary: Earlier results showed 117 million unique TCR beta sequences derived from roughly 180 million T cells.

Primers for the PCR totalled 60 Vbeta and 13 Jbeta. Assay: immunoSEQ multiplex PCR; the TCRdb copy retains only in-frame clones and omits some. Altogether 100,000 to 150,000 clones are present, 75% to 80% being singletons, with the ten largest covering about 6%. This CDR3 has 16 amino acids. V dropped 8 bases and J dropped 1; count of bases not matched to a gene: 10. The germline CDR1 and CDR2 sequences are SGHAT and FQNNGV. The sequence was collected from a woman between 35 and 50 years old in good health and CMV-seronegative. V usage is TRBV11-2 and J usage is TRBJ2-1, with 8 bases lining up with TRBD2. Material for sequencing was PBMCs. The CDR3 DNA reads as TGTGCCAGCTTGCGGGTAGCGGGAATATCCTACAATGAGCAGTTCTTC. It yields the protein CASLRVAGISYNEQFF.